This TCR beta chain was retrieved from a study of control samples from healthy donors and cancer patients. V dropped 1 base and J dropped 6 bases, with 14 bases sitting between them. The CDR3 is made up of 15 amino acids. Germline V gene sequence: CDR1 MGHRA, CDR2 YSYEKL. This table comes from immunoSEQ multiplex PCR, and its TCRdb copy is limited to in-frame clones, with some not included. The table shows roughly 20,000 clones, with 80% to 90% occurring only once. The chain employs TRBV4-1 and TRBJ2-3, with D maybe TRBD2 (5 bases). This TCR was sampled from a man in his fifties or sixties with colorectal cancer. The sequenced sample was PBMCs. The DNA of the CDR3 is TGCGCCAGCAGCCAAGTTGGTTCGGGATCGGATACGCAGTATTTT. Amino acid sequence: CASSQVGSGSDTQYF.